The entry that follows covers one TCR beta chain sequence. Its specificity is unknown. This sample is part of a study of OX40 agonist ivuxolimab in advanced cancers. Study-level background: Subjects had a mean age of approximately 60 years, with a range of 23 to 79; just over 80% were male. Patients with prior anti-PD-1, anti-PD-L1 or anti-CTLA-4 therapy were eligible; roughly 41% had some. The study's findings and limits: Antigen specificity remained undetermined for the expanded peripheral T cells. Among the lowest peripheral clonal expansion occurred in 0.1-3.0 mg/kg partial responders.

Using immunoSEQ multiplex PCR, the repertoire was profiled, and TCRdb retains in-frame clones only, with some absent. The table records approximately 90,000 clones, about 89% of them present only once. The TCR comes from an adult with an advanced solid tumor such as melanoma, head and neck, liver or kidney cancer. The sample consisted of CD4+ or CD8+ T cells sorted from blood, taken in a trial of the OX40 agonist ivuxolimab.

The CDR3 here is CASSLGPWAGDEQFF. The CDR3 bases are TGTGCCAGCAGCTTAGGGCCGTGGGCTGGGGATGAGCAGTTCTTC. The V call is TRBV11-2, the J call TRBJ2-1; the D is unclear. CDR3 length equals 15 residues. V shed 1 base and J shed 8 bases, with 15 bases lying between them. Germline loops: CDR1 SGHAT, CDR2 FQNNGV.